This TCR beta chain was observed in a study of T cells in Graves' hyperthyroidism and ophthalmopathy. General study findings and limits: The majority of expanded thyroid clonotypes above 0.001 also appeared in blood. The model identified upcoming ophthalmopathy a median 6.5 months ahead of onset.

TCR beta CDR3 regions were amplified from RNA. A first-round RT-PCR of the TCR CDR3 used the HTBI primer set. TCRdb used MiXCR to reprocess the multiplex PCR reads, holding one entry per CDR3 protein. Found here are roughly 380,000 distinct CDR3 sequences, about 14% of them singletons; the top ten hold 11%. In its sample, this clonotype was seen a few times. Its antigen is undetermined. V shed 5 bases and J shed 3 bases, with 13 bases lying between them. The germline CDR1 and CDR2 sequences are LNHDA and SQIVND (reference sequence). This CDR3 has 14 amino acids. The origin of this receptor is a woman aged 55 to 70 with Graves' hyperthyroidism. The chain is built from TRBV19 and TRBJ2-5; D unclear. The sequenced material came from blood. CDR3 DNA: TGTGCCAGTAGTGTGCGCGGAACCAAAGAGACCCAGTACTTC. It specifies CASSVRGTKETQYF.